This T cell receptor beta chain was retrieved from a study of shared clonotypes between healthy human individuals (dated by TCRdb to 2019 to 2021). Describing the broader study: A few men and two women, aged 18 to 49 years, made up the cohort. Per donor, leukapheresis produced somewhere between about 0.94 and 10 billion PBMCs. To increase sequencing depth and limit assay-specific biases, different laboratories used diverse techniques to prepare libraries and sequence TCR repertoires. For each donor, CD4 naive and CD4 memory were each run on three plates, CD8 naive on two plates, and CD8 memory on one plate. To estimate repertoire size and how much clonotypes are shared between individuals, the study performed deep sequencing of blood TCR repertoires from roughly five healthy adults.

CD8 naive samples were obtained by positive selection for CCR7 among CD45RO-negative cells, yielding a CD45RA+CCR7+ population from which TemRA cells were excluded. The donors were healthy, HIV-negative adults with no recently reported acute infections or vaccinations. Every donor was a Caucasian adult residing in Nashville, Tennessee, USA. After blood collection by leukapheresis, PBMCs were isolated using Ficoll-Histopaque density gradient centrifugation and then cryopreserved in the vapor phase of liquid nitrogen. Analytical flow cytometry was used to check the purity and quantity of every magnetically sorted T cell population. From each sorted fraction, genomic DNA was isolated and quantified by UV absorbance on a Nanodrop 2000c. Worth noting for this clone: The antigen it binds to is not known. Per-base qualities were not stored, and no clone one base away is much larger.

Using the deep immunoSEQ assay, TCR CDR3 regions were amplified from genomic DNA by multiplex PCR. Extracted genomic DNA from each cell subset was spread evenly across all wells of several immunoSEQ 96-well plates, with each plate serving as a replicate. For sorted subsets, 200 to 250 ng of genomic DNA, equivalent to 30,000 or so T cell genomes, went into each replicate PCR. The purified libraries were quantified using a Qubit 3.0 fluorometer, sized with a Bioanalyzer 2100, and then quantified again using the KAPA Library Quantification kit. Each immunoSEQ 96-well plate was sequenced on its own single-read 150-cycle Illumina NextSeq 550 flow cell. Turning to the authors' computational methods: Because the immunoSEQ output included only junctional sequences and no quality scores, the filtering could not be the same as the filtering used for full-length reads. Sequences were annotated with PyIR, a Python wrapper for IgBLAST v1.9, using IMGT germline references to assign V/J genes and CDR3. Reads were removed for weak V/J assignments (E-value above 1e-6), missing CDR3, stop codons, out-of-frame junctions, or ambiguous translated residues. V3J clonotypes were defined as sequences sharing an identical inferred V gene, J gene, and CDR3 amino acid sequence. Percentage overlap between repertoires was computed as shared unique clonotypes divided by the size of the smaller repertoire. Three approaches were used to assess repertoire richness: RTK rarefaction, the Chao1 estimator, and Recon v2.1 estimates of unobserved clonotypes. Generation probabilities were computed with OLGA for all TCRbeta clonotypes obtained by the gDNA method from several donors. TCRdb limited this immuneACCESS table to in-frame rearrangements with V and J called. A share of clones is missing; checked studies link under half to unresolved V genes, and the rest is unexplained. D and trimming come from the DNA, and the V and J calls and clone size come from that table. The sample has about 2,100,000 clones on record, approximately 94% of them singletons. The top ten clonotypes cover roughly 1.8% of the sample.

Results and caveats for the whole study, not just this receptor: Based on pairwise subsampling, the degree of clonotype sharing among donors was expected to be affected by sequencing depth. Estimated clonotype richness was generally larger for naive than for memory subsets. Even with the large sequencing depth, rarefaction of the sorted-subset datasets indicated that sequencing was incomplete. Because the study included only a small number of donors, the genetic and exposure-history diversity represented was limited. Sampling was restricted to blood, and TCR repertoires in tissue are likely to differ from TCR repertoires in blood. Higher generation probabilities were observed for clonotypes shared by all four sorted-subset donors than for non-shared clonotypes. About 4.5% of naive CD4, 3.5% of naive CD8, around 2.3% of memory CD4, and more than 0.35% of memory CD8 clonotypes were shared across a few donors.

Reading the germline V gene (reference sequence) gives CDR1 MNHEY and CDR2 SMNVEV. Trimming accounts for 7 bases at V and 6 bases at J, while the number of junction bases matched to no gene is 7. The CDR3 has 13 amino acids, counting the end cysteine and phenylalanine. Only CDR3 DNA is held: 39 bases, read in frame from base 1. The V gene is TRBV27 and the J gene is TRBJ2-5; TRBD1 lines up with 8 middle nucleotides. Sequencing was performed on naive CD8+ T cells from PBMCs. What the cell subset or site label conveys for this sample: CD45RA+CCR7+. The source of this sequence is a man younger than 35 in good health. Some clones in this sample may be carry-over from other donors' samples. Here the CDR3 is given as CASTDRGSKTQYF. The DNA sequence is as follows: TGTGCCAGCACCGACAGGGGTAGCAAGACCCAGTACTTC.